Following are 9 T cell receptor beta chains from one sample sequenced in a study of blood T cells in healthy people across ages. A J-beta primer mix and a sample-barcoded 5' primer were used in a second PCR of roughly 6 to 12 cycles. TCRdb re-analysed the 5' RACE reads in MiXCR, keeping a single row per CDR3 protein. The table includes about a million distinct CDR3 sequences, roughly two fifths detected once. The sample consisted of blood. These receptors all stem from a young man in good health.

The chain carries TRBV9 and TRBJ1-6; D unresolved. Trimming shortened V by 0 bases and J by 2 bases, and 6 bases separated the two germline ends. Per germline, CDR1 SGDLS and CDR2 YYNGEE. The CDR3 covers 15 residues. The DNA of the CDR3 is TGTGCCAGCAGCGTAGGCCCAGCCTATAATTCACCCCTCCACTTT. It encodes CASSVGPAYNSPLHF.

The CDR3 protein is CASGRGASQPQHF. The DNA of the CDR3 is TGTGCCAGCGGCAGGGGAGCGAGTCAGCCCCAGCATTTT. The chain recombines TRBV12-3 or TRBV12-4 with TRBJ1-5; D is possibly TRBD1 (6 bases). The V end was cut by 8 bases, the J end by 6 bases, with 14 bases between. The CDR3 consists of 13 residues.

The rearrangement links TRBV29-1 to TRBJ2-7; 8 positions agree with TRBD1. V trimming: 7 bases; J trimming: 10 bases; junction bases outside the gene matches: 18. Looked up from germline, CDR1 is SQVTM and CDR2 is ANQGSEA. The CDR3 runs 14 residues. For the CDR3, the DNA is TGCAGCGGATCCATAACAGGGGGAGGAGAGGCCCAGTACTTC. This codes for CSGSITGGGEAQYF.

Concerning this clonotype itself: Sequence at one end of the junction differs from germline and may be a read error. The rearrangement links TRBV9 to TRBJ2-1, with 8 bases matching TRBD1. CDR1 and CDR2 (germline): SGDLS, YYNGEE. This CDR3 comprises 13 residues. The CDR3 region is CASSGTGYSEQFF. The CDR3 DNA reads TGTGCCAGCAGCGGGACAGGGTACAGTGAGCAGTTCTTC.

The chain joins TRBV7-9 to TRBJ2-2; 10 bases agree with TRBD1. The CDR3 has 16 residues. Germline CDR1 SEHNR, CDR2 FQNEAQ (reference sequence). After removal of 4 bases from V and 2 bases from J, the junction contained 4 bases not matched to a gene. The CDR3 DNA is TGTGCCAGCAGCTCCGACAGGGGGCGAAACACCGGGGAGCTGTTTTTT. This translates into CASSSDRGRNTGELFF.

This clonotype was seen more than once but under ten times. This chain links TRBV6-1 with TRBJ1-5; 9 bases match TRBD1. Germline values: CDR1 MNHNS, CDR2 SASEGT. The CDR3 is 16 residues long. Unmatched junction bases numbered 7, after V lost 4 bases and J lost 3 bases. The CDR3 coding sequence is TGTGCCAGCAGTGGTAGGACAGGGGAGATCAATCAGCCCCAGCATTTT. It translates to CASSGRTGEINQPQHF.

The chain uses TRBV15 and TRBJ2-1; 7 nucleotides line up with TRBD2. Germline V lookup: CDR1 LNHNV, CDR2 YYDKDF (reference sequence). With V trimmed by 0 bases and J by 1 base, 0 bases remained unmatched. CDR3 length: 15 amino acids. The CDR3 region is CATSRDGGSYNEQFF. The DNA of the CDR3 is TGTGCCACCAGCAGAGACGGGGGGTCCTACAATGAGCAGTTCTTC.

This chain uses TRBV29-1 with TRBJ2-7; D unclear. Deletions cut 5 bases from V and 3 bases from J, with 14 bases between. In germline, CDR1 is SQVTM, CDR2 ANQGSEA. This CDR3 spans 13 amino acids. The CDR3 nucleotides read TGCAGCGTTCGAGGTGACAACTACTACGAGCAGTACTTC. It specifies CSVRGDNYYEQYF.

The chain combines TRBV18 with TRBJ1-2, with TRBD1 as a possible D gene (5 bases). CDR3 length equals 17 residues. Germline V gives CDR1 KGHSH, CDR2 LQKENI. V was pared by 2 bases and J by 6 bases, with 22 bases between. The CDR3 sequence: CASSPNRPMTVTNGYTF. The CDR3 DNA follows: TGTGCCAGCTCACCAAATCGGCCCATGACAGTAACGAATGGCTACACCTTC.